Following are 2 T cell receptor beta chains from one sample sequenced in a study of OX40 agonist ivuxolimab in advanced cancers. The data were produced by immunoSEQ multiplex PCR, yet TCRdb's version contains in-frame clones alone and is incomplete. The sample includes roughly 70,000 clones, more than 75% of them seen just once. This material consisted of CD4+ or CD8+ T cells sorted from blood, taken in a trial of the OX40 agonist ivuxolimab. All receptors derive from an adult with an advanced solid tumor such as melanoma, head and neck, liver or kidney cancer.

The rearrangement links TRBV7-6 to TRBJ1-2; tentatively, D is TRBD1 (6 bases). Trimming shortened V by 1 base and J by 0 bases, and 9 bases separated the two germline ends. Germline loops: CDR1 SGHVS, CDR2 FNYEAQ. The CDR3 has 15 amino acids. The CDR3 DNA sequence: TGTGCCAGCAGCTTAGGGGCAGGGGCTAACTATGGCTACACCTTC. This sequence encodes CASSLGAGANYGYTF. Variable domain in full (rest from reference TRBV7-6 and TRBJ1-2): GAGVSQSPRYKVTKRGQDVALRCDPISGHVSLYWYRQALGQGPEFLTYFNYEAQQDKSGLPNDRFSAERPEGSISTLTIQRTEQRDSAMYRCASSLGAGANYGYTFGSGTRLTVV.

This sequence joins TRBV7-8 and TRBJ1-1, with TRBD1 as a possible D gene (6 bases). CDR1 SGHVS and CDR2 FQNEAQ come from the germline V gene. This CDR3 has 14 residues. Trimming cost V 6 bases and J 11 bases, with 22 bases left between them. CDR3 coding DNA: TGTGCCAGCAGTTATATAGAGGGGGTCATAAGGGCTTTCTTT. It encodes CASSYIEGVIRAFF.